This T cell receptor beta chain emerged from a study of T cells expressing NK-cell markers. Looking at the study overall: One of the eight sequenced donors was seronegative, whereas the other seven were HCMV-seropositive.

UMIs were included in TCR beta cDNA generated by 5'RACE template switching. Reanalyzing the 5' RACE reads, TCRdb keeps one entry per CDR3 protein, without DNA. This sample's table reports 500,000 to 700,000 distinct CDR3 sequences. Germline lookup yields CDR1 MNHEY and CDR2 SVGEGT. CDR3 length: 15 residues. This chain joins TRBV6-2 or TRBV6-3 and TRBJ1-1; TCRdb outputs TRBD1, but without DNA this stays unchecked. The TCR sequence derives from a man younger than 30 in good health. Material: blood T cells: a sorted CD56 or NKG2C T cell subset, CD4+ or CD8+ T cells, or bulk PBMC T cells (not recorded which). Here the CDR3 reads CASRLGRAANTEAFF.